These 26 T cell receptor beta chains came from one sample sequenced in a study of CD8 T cells in Susac syndrome. Reverse transcription of roughly 0.5 to 1 ug RNA was performed with random hexamers. TCRdb redid the calling of the immunoSEQ multiplex PCR reads with MiXCR, one entry per CDR3 protein. The repertoire holds approximately 150,000 distinct CDR3 sequences, with around 93% as singletons. The specimen sequenced was CD4+ T cells from PBMCs. These receptors originate from a human donor with multiple sclerosis.

The chain uses TRBV4-1 and TRBJ1-1; D perhaps matches TRBD1 (5 bases). Germline V gene sequence: CDR1 MGHRA, CDR2 YSYEKL. The V end was cut by 4 bases, the J end by 8 bases, with 14 bases between. CDR3 length equals 13 residues. The CDR3 nucleotides read TGCGCCAGCAGCCCTCTGGGGCTGGGGGAAGCTTTCTTT. Translation gives CASSPLGLGEAFF.

The chain employs TRBV4-3 and TRBJ2-6; a weak D match, TRBD2 (5 bases). Trimming removed 1 base at V and 3 bases at J, with 13 bases between. The germline V gene has CDR1 LGHNA and CDR2 YSLEER. The CDR3 runs to 17 residues. The CDR3 protein is CASSQAWRGLGANVLTF. For the CDR3, the DNA is TGCGCCAGCAGCCAAGCCTGGCGAGGGCTTGGGGCCAACGTCCTGACTTTC.

The chain links TRBV4-2 to TRBJ2-1, with D tentatively TRBD1 (5 bases). Germline CDR1 and CDR2: LGHNA and YNFKEQ. The germline V and J ends were trimmed by 1 base and 4 bases, with 17 bases remaining between them. The CDR3 spans 17 residues. The CDR3 sequence: CASSQGSLGQSYNEQFF. The CDR3 nucleotides are TGTGCCAGCAGCCAAGGGTCTTTGGGGCAATCTTACAATGAGCAGTTCTTC.

The chain joins TRBV19 to TRBJ1-5, with unresolved D. V lost 3 bases, J lost 1 base, and 7 bases lay in between. The CDR3 loop spans 14 amino acids. Germline values: CDR1 LNHDA, CDR2 SQIVND (reference sequence). The CDR3 DNA reads TGTGCCAGTAGTATTGGTGGCAGCAATCAGCCCCAGCATTTT. Encoded protein: CASSIGGSNQPQHF.

The chain links TRBV5-1 to TRBJ2-3; 9 bases agree with TRBD1. This CDR3 contains 14 residues. Germline lookup yields CDR1 SGHRS and CDR2 YFSETQ. V lost 3 bases to trimming and J lost 4 bases; unmatched junction nucleotides: 3. CDR3 protein: CASSWRQGADTQYF. For the CDR3, the DNA is TGCGCCAGCAGCTGGAGACAGGGGGCAGATACGCAGTATTTT.

The gene calls are TRBV11-2 and TRBJ2-2; D is undetermined. Germline V gene sequence: CDR1 SGHAT, CDR2 FQNNGV. The V and J ends lost 0 bases and 4 bases respectively, with 12 bases between them. The CDR3 covers 16 residues. The CDR3 is CASSLDRLASTGELFF. The CDR3 region has the DNA TGTGCCAGCAGCTTAGACAGGCTGGCATCCACCGGGGAGCTGTTTTTT.

J is TRBJ2-3 and V is TRBV20-1, with 13 bases fitting TRBD2. Trimming removed 6 bases from V and 4 bases from J; junction bases left unmatched: 4. The CDR3 spans 14 residues. Germline assignment: CDR1 DFQATT and CDR2 SNEGSKA (reference sequence). DNA for the CDR3: TGCAGTGCGGGACTAGCGGGGAGGGCAGATACGCAGTATTTT. This codes for CSAGLAGRADTQYF.

V usage is TRBV3-1 and J usage is TRBJ2-6; D ambiguous. Per germline, CDR1 LGHDT and CDR2 YNNKEL (reference sequence). The CDR3 consists of 11 residues. Trimming pared 3 bases from V and 13 bases from J, leaving 7 bases between. In DNA, the CDR3 is TGTGCCAGCAGCCAGGGCATTGTCCTGACTTTC. Its protein is CASSQGIVLTF.

J is TRBJ2-5 and V is TRBV27; D unresolved. Germline CDR1 and CDR2: MNHEY and SMNVEV (reference sequence). V was shortened by 6 bases and J by 4 bases, with 21 bases between the two germline ends. This CDR3 contains 16 residues. The CDR3 loop is CASSLHRKVPSETQYF. The CDR3 bases are TGTGCCAGCAGCCTCCATCGGAAGGTCCCTTCAGAGACCCAGTACTTC.

The chain carries TRBV10-3 and TRBJ2-2, with TRBD1 matching over 9 bases. The CDR3 runs 15 residues. Looked up from germline, CDR1 is ENHRY and CDR2 is SYGVKD. Trimming took 6 bases from V and 5 from J; bases not matched to a gene: 7. The CDR3 loop reads CAIRPGQGSTGELFF. The CDR3 nucleotides read TGTGCCATCAGACCCGGACAGGGGAGTACCGGGGAGCTGTTTTTT.

This clonotype was seen a single time. This rearrangement joins TRBV27 to TRBJ2-7; 8 nucleotides line up with TRBD1. This CDR3 contains 14 residues. Germline lookup yields CDR1 MNHEY and CDR2 SMNVEV (reference sequence). V lost 3 bases and J lost 6; bases outside the gene matches: 7. CDR3 bases: TGTGCCAGCAGTTTGGGACAGGCTAACTCCGAGCAGTACTTC. Translated, it gives CASSLGQANSEQYF.

The V and J genes are TRBV30 and TRBJ1-1; D is ambiguous. Trimming took off 1 base at V and 10 bases at J, with 10 bases between the two ends. CDR3 length equals 11 residues. The germline V gene has CDR1 GTSNPN and CDR2 SVGIG (reference sequence). The DNA for the CDR3 is TGTGCCTGGAGTGACCGGGATCGAGCTTTCTTT. It encodes CAWSDRDRAFF. Variable domain in full (rest from reference TRBV30 and TRBJ1-1): SQTIHQWPATLVQPVGSPLSLECTVEGTSNPNLYWYRQAAGRGLQLLFYSVGIGQISSEVPQNLSASRPQDRQFILSSKKLLLSDSGFYLCAWSDRDRAFFGQGTRLTVV.

Written as DNA, the CDR3 is TGTGCCAGCAGTTACTTCCCAGGGCTAAGGACAGATACGCAGTATTTT. It translates to CASSYFPGLRTDTQYF. The chain recombines TRBV6-2 or TRBV6-3 with TRBJ2-3; D perhaps matches TRBD1 (5 bases). The CDR3 contains 16 residues. V gave up 1 base and J gave up 3 bases, with 14 bases separating them. Germline loops: CDR1 MNHEY, CDR2 SVGEGT.

The J gene is TRBJ1-5, the V gene TRBV7-6; D call uncertain. Trimming shortened V by 1 base and J by 8 bases, and 9 bases separated the two germline ends. Germline loops: CDR1 SGHVS, CDR2 FNYEAQ. The CDR3 loop spans 13 amino acids. The CDR3 coding sequence is TGTGCCAGCAGCTTAGGCAGAAGAGAGCCCCAGCATTTT. Translating gives CASSLGRREPQHF. The full variable domain, its missing parts supplied by reference TRBV7-6 and TRBJ1-5, is GAGVSQSPRYKVTKRGQDVALRCDPISGHVSLYWYRQALGQGPEFLTYFNYEAQQDKSGLPNDRFSAERPEGSISTLTIQRTEQRDSAMYRCASSLGRREPQHFGDGTRLSIL.

The V call is TRBV6-5, the J call TRBJ2-3; either TRBD1 or TRBD2 may supply D (6 bases each). Deletions cut 2 bases from V and 0 bases from J, with 9 bases between. CDR1 MNHEY and CDR2 SVGAGI come from the germline V gene. The CDR3 sequence is 15 residues long. CDR3 in amino acids: CASSYRGASTDTQYF. CDR3 coding DNA: TGTGCCAGCAGTTACAGGGGGGCTAGCACAGATACGCAGTATTTT.

The chain uses TRBV20-1 and TRBJ2-4; D is unresolved. Germline V gives CDR1 DFQATT, CDR2 SNEGSKA (reference sequence). The CDR3 covers 14 residues. Trimming removed 5 bases from V and 4 bases from J, with 15 bases in between. CDR3 sequence reads: CSAPTALGKNIQYF. CDR3 coding DNA: TGCAGTGCTCCTACTGCATTAGGGAAAAACATTCAGTACTTC.

The chain links TRBV5-1 to TRBJ1-1; no firm D call. V was cut by 1 base and J by 6 bases, with 16 bases left in between. The CDR3 runs 15 residues. Germline CDR1 and CDR2: SGHRS and YFSETQ. This chain's CDR3 is CASSLSAGEGPEAFF. DNA for the CDR3: TGCGCCAGCAGCTTGTCCGCCGGCGAAGGACCTGAAGCTTTCTTT.

The chain is built from TRBV7-3 and TRBJ1-2; perhaps TRBD1 as D (6 bases). The CDR3 is 15 amino acids. Germline-derived CDR1 and CDR2 are SGHTA and FQGTGA. Trimming shortened V by 5 bases and J by 8 bases, and 21 bases separated the two germline ends. CDR3 in amino acids: CASSPRRDTKGGYTF. CDR3 nucleotides: TGTGCCAGCAGCCCCCGAAGGGACACCAAAGGAGGCTACACCTTC.

V is TRBV27 and J is TRBJ2-1, with D possibly matching TRBD2 (7 bases). This CDR3 spans 15 amino acids. Trimming pared 5 bases from V and 2 bases from J, leaving 13 bases between. The V gene's germline CDR1 is MNHEY and CDR2 SMNVEV (reference sequence). The CDR3 protein is CASSRGGLTYNEQFF. In DNA form, the CDR3 reads TGTGCCAGCAGTAGGGGGGGGCTGACCTACAATGAGCAGTTCTTC.

The chain uses TRBV18 and TRBJ1-5; tentative D call: TRBD1 (5 bases). Germline V gene data show CDR1 as KGHSH and CDR2 as LQKENI. CDR3 length equals 15 residues. Trimming removed 3 bases from V and 1 base from J, with 10 bases in between. The CDR3 spells CASSPFWGSNQPQHF. Written as DNA, the CDR3 is TGTGCCAGCTCACCGTTTTGGGGGAGCAATCAGCCCCAGCATTTT.

The chain is built from TRBV7-2 and TRBJ1-3; D unresolved. Trimming stripped 6 bases from V and 5 bases from J, with 20 bases between. Germline V gene data show CDR1 as SGHTA and CDR2 as FQGNSA. The CDR3 length is 16 residues. CDR3 in DNA: TGTGCCAGCAGGGAGCCGGGAGGTGACCTCAGAAACACCATATATTTT. As protein: CASREPGGDLRNTIYF.

The gene calls are TRBV6-1 and TRBJ1-5, with TRBD1 matching over 7 bases. V trimming: 6 bases; J trimming: 6 bases; junction bases outside the gene matches: 20. Germline loops: CDR1 MNHNS, CDR2 SASEGT. The CDR3 contains 18 residues. The CDR3 loop reads CASSGQQGNKVSLQPQHF. The CDR3 DNA reads as TGTGCCAGCAGCGGGCAACAGGGGAATAAGGTCTCTCTTCAGCCCCAGCATTTT.

The CDR3 protein is CASSYSRPHDSISTDTQYF. The DNA of the CDR3 is TGTGCCAGCAGTTACTCGAGGCCTCATGACAGTATTAGCACAGATACGCAGTATTTT. This chain connects TRBV6-5 to TRBJ2-3; D may be TRBD1 (5 bases). The CDR3 has 19 residues. V was clipped by 0 bases and J by 0 bases, with 19 bases between them. From germline, CDR1 is MNHEY and CDR2 SVGAGI.

The rearrangement joins TRBV4-2 to TRBJ2-2; 12 bases map to TRBD2. Germline V gene sequence: CDR1 LGHNA, CDR2 YNFKEQ. V gave up 4 bases and J gave up 2 bases; unmatched junction bases: 5. The CDR3 contains 17 residues. The CDR3 DNA reads as TGTGCCAGCAGCCTACTAGCGGGGGGCCCCAACACCGGGGAGCTGTTTTTT. It is translated as CASSLLAGGPNTGELFF.

The chain carries TRBV9 and TRBJ1-2; 9 positions match TRBD1. J was trimmed by 2 bases and V by 4 bases; bases with no gene match: 12. The CDR3 sequence is 17 residues long. Germline V gene lookup returns CDR1 SGDLS and CDR2 YYNGEE. The CDR3 DNA follows: TGTGCCAGCAGCACTAGTATTGGGGGGACAGGGAACTATGGCTACACCTTC. It encodes CASSTSIGGTGNYGYTF.

This chain uses TRBV3-1 with TRBJ1-2; D might be TRBD1 (6 bases). Germline V gene data show CDR1 as LGHDT and CDR2 as YNNKEL (reference sequence). The CDR3 loop spans 16 amino acids. Trimming shortened V by 5 bases and J by 1 base, and 17 bases separated the two germline ends. The CDR3 loop reads CASSFPGHHNNYGYTF. The CDR3 nucleotides read TGTGCCAGCAGCTTCCCGGGACACCACAATAACTATGGCTACACCTTC.